What follows are 28 T cell receptor beta chains derived from one specimen sequenced in a study of shared clonotypes between healthy human individuals. Produced via immunoSEQ multiplex PCR; TCRdb's table is partial and in-frame only. The sample lists 850,000 to 1,100,000 clones, 77% seen once, with roughly 0.83% in the top ten. The sequencing input was memory CD4+ T cells from PBMCs. The subset here: CD45RA-negative fraction. The receptors stem from a man between 18 and 35 years old in good health. Some clones in this sample may be carry-over from other donors' samples.

About this clone: A much larger clone differs by one base, so this may be a read error. Other nucleotide sequences from this sample produce the same CDR3. The CDR3 nucleotides read TGTGCCTGGAGTAGAGACACCGGGGAGCTGTTTTTT. It specifies CAWSRDTGELFF. The V gene is TRBV30, the J gene TRBJ2-2; no reliable D call. The CDR3 sequence is 12 residues long. Germline V CDR1 and CDR2: GTSNPN, SVGIG (reference sequence). V was shortened by 2 bases and J by 3 bases, with 4 bases between the two germline ends.

V gene TRBV6-6 combines with J gene TRBJ1-2, with 11 positions matching TRBD1. Per the germline V gene, CDR1 is MNHNY and CDR2 is SVGAGI (reference sequence). After removal of 0 bases from V and 6 bases from J, the junction contained 6 bases not matched to a gene. The CDR3 loop spans 16 amino acids. CDR3 DNA sequence: TGTGCCAGCAGTTACTCGATTGGGACAGGGGGTGATGGCTACACCTTC. Its translation is CASSYSIGTGGDGYTF.

This clone was seen once. The chain carries TRBV5-4 and TRBJ2-3; 8 bases match TRBD1. V shed 4 bases and J 0 bases; nucleotides not matched to a gene: 7. This CDR3 comprises 16 residues. Germline CDR1 SGHNT, CDR2 YYREEE (reference sequence). This chain's CDR3 is CASSMAGDRSTDTQYF. The CDR3 region has the DNA TGTGCCAGCAGCATGGCTGGGGACAGGAGCACAGATACGCAGTATTTT.

The chain employs TRBV5-6 and TRBJ2-1; D is perhaps TRBD1 (5 bases). Trimming cost V 2 bases and J 4 bases, with 13 bases left between them. There are 15 residues in the CDR3. The V gene's germline CDR1 is SGHDT and CDR2 YYEEEE. CDR3 protein: CASSFWQGYYNEQFF. CDR3 nucleotide sequence: TGTGCCAGCAGCTTCTGGCAGGGATATTACAATGAGCAGTTCTTC. Based on the CDR3 plus reference TRBV5-6 and TRBJ2-1, the full variable domain is DAGVTQSPTHLIKTRGQQVTLRCSPKSGHDTVSWYQQALGQGPQFIFQYYEEEERQRGNFPDRFSGHQFPNYSSELNVNALLLGDSALYLCASSFWQGYYNEQFFGPGTRLTVL.

This clone has only a few counts. This may be a read error: a much more frequent sequence differs by one nucleotide. At the DNA level, this CDR3 is encoded by other sequences in the same sample as well. CDR3 sequence reads: CACSLSHTQYF. CDR3 coding DNA: TGCGCCTGTTCCCTAAGCCACACGCAGTATTTT. The chain carries TRBV30 and TRBJ2-3; the D is unclear. From germline, CDR1 is GTSNPN and CDR2 SVGIG (reference sequence). CDR3 length: 11 residues.

The chain is built from TRBV14 and TRBJ2-7; 7 bases fit TRBD1. The CDR3 has 17 residues. Germline lookup yields CDR1 SGHDN and CDR2 FVKESK. Trimming cost V 0 bases and J 1 base; bases outside gene matches: 9. CDR3 nucleotide sequence: TGTGCCAGCAGCCAAGAGAGCAGGGGGTATCGGTCCTACGAGCAGTACTTC. Residues: CASSQESRGYRSYEQYF.

V usage is TRBV7-9 and J usage is TRBJ2-7, with 7 bases aligning to TRBD1. Germline V lookup: CDR1 SEHNR, CDR2 FQNEAQ (reference sequence). The CDR3 has 14 residues. With 5 bases clipped from V and 5 bases from J, the junction kept 9 bases outside the gene matches. The CDR3 reads CASSQDRGQDEQYF. For the CDR3, the DNA is TGTGCCAGCAGCCAAGATCGTGGACAGGACGAGCAGTACTTC. The variable domain in full, with the rest retrieved from reference TRBV7-9 and TRBJ2-7, is DTGVSQNPRHKITKRGQNVTFRCDPISEHNRLYWYRQTLGQGPEFLTYFQNEAQLEKSRLLSDRFSAERPKGSFSTLEIQRTEQGDSAMYLCASSQDRGQDEQYFGPGTRLTVT.

This clone was seen a handful of times. This rearrangement joins TRBV28 to TRBJ2-2; D gene uncertain. Trimming cost V 6 bases and J 0 bases, with 14 bases left between them. Germline-derived CDR1 and CDR2 are MDHEN and SYDVKM. This CDR3 comprises 16 residues. Here the CDR3 reads CASRRLAGTNTGELFF. The DNA for the CDR3 is TGTGCCAGCAGACGCCTGGCCGGTACGAACACCGGGGAGCTGTTTTTT.

As for this clone: The junction departs from germline at one end; a sequencing error may be responsible. V and J are TRBV7-9 and TRBJ2-4, with 7 bases that match TRBD2. This CDR3 comprises 16 residues. The V gene's germline CDR1 is SEHNR and CDR2 FQNEAQ (reference sequence). The CDR3 region has the DNA TGTGCCAGCAGCCACGGGGGAGGGTGGCAAGAGAACATTCAGTGCTTC. Protein sequence: CASSHGGGWQENIQCF.

The chain combines TRBV4-1 with TRBJ1-5; 7 bases match TRBD1. Looked up from germline, CDR1 is MGHRA and CDR2 is YSYEKL. J was trimmed by 5 bases and V by 3 bases; bases with no gene match: 4. This CDR3 comprises 14 residues. The CDR3 nucleotides read TGCGCCAGCAGCCACCGACAGGGAGATCAGCCCCAGCATTTT. Translating gives CASSHRQGDQPQHF.

The chain uses TRBV25-1 and TRBJ1-4; tentatively, D is TRBD1 (5 bases). V was clipped by 5 bases and J by 6 bases, with 16 bases between them. There are 15 residues in the CDR3. Germline V lookup: CDR1 MGHDK, CDR2 SYGVNS. CDR3 region: CASSSGRGWDEKLFF. In DNA form, the CDR3 reads TGTGCCAGCAGTTCAGGGAGAGGGTGGGATGAAAAACTGTTTTTT.

In its sample, this clone was seen once. This chain connects TRBV7-3 to TRBJ2-1; 12 bases fit TRBD2. The V segment lost 4 bases and the J segment 8 bases; nucleotides outside the gene matches: 6. This CDR3 has 15 residues. Germline V CDR1 and CDR2: SGHTA, FQGTGA. The CDR3: CASSSGLAGWDEQFF. CDR3 in DNA: TGTGCCAGCAGCTCGGGACTAGCGGGTTGGGATGAGCAGTTCTTC.

CDR3: CASSLVGGDQPQHF. The CDR3 coding sequence is TGTGCCAGCAGTTTAGTGGGGGGGGATCAGCCCCAGCATTTT. The V call is TRBV28, the J call TRBJ1-5, with D possibly TRBD1 on 5 matching bases. The CDR3 length is 14 residues. V was pared by 2 bases and J by 5 bases, with 10 bases between. Germline values: CDR1 MDHEN, CDR2 SYDVKM.

This clone has just a few counts. The chain is built from TRBV2 and TRBJ2-3; 9 bases map to TRBD1. V lost 6 bases to trimming and J lost 2 bases; unmatched junction nucleotides: 6. The germline CDR1 and CDR2 sequences are SNHLY and FYNNEI. The CDR3 sequence is 15 residues long. CDR3 sequence reads: CASSPGQGTTDTQYF. In nucleotides, the CDR3 is TGTGCCAGCAGCCCGGGACAGGGCACCACAGATACGCAGTATTTT.

The gene calls are TRBV30 and TRBJ1-4; 7 bases align to TRBD1. This CDR3 comprises 13 residues. The trim removed 5 bases at V and 5 bases at J, leaving 5 bases unmatched. CDR1 is GTSNPN, CDR2 SVGIG, per germline (reference sequence). The CDR3 DNA sequence: TGTGCCTGGGTGCGACAGGGAAATGAAAAACTGTTTTTT. Translated: CAWVRQGNEKLFF.

V usage is TRBV4-1 and J usage is TRBJ1-2, with TRBD1 identical over 8 bases. V gave up 3 bases and J gave up 8 bases; unmatched junction bases: 14. Germline V gene sequence: CDR1 MGHRA, CDR2 YSYEKL. This CDR3 region has 16 residues. Here the CDR3 reads CASSQIGTGLKKGYTF. CDR3 in DNA: TGCGCCAGCAGCCAGATTGGGACAGGCTTAAAGAAGGGCTACACCTTC.

The chain combines TRBV5-1 with TRBJ2-1, with 7 nucleotides matching TRBD1. Germline V CDR1 and CDR2: SGHRS, YFSETQ. V shed 1 base and J 4 bases; nucleotides not matched to a gene: 5. This CDR3 is 15 amino acids long. The CDR3 reads CASSLQGTDYNEQFF. The CDR3 DNA reads TGCGCCAGCAGCTTGCAGGGGACAGATTACAATGAGCAGTTCTTC.

The chain recombines TRBV7-9 with TRBJ2-3; D is undetermined. This CDR3 has 14 amino acids. Germline V gene lookup returns CDR1 SEHNR and CDR2 FQNEAQ (reference sequence). The V gene lost 6 bases and the J gene lost 0 bases, with 10 bases spanning the gap. CDR3: CASRLTYSTDTQYF. CDR3 DNA: TGTGCCAGCAGGTTGACCTATAGCACAGATACGCAGTATTTT.

The table lists this clone with a few counts. This sequence may be a read error, since a much larger clone differs from it by one base. The genes are TRBV6-1 and TRBJ1-1, with D uncertain. The ends were cut back, 6 bases at V and 1 base at J, with 3 bases in the middle. CDR1 is MNHNS and CDR2 is SASEGT in the germline V gene. This CDR3 region has 11 residues. The CDR3 loop is CASRENTEAFF. CDR3 nucleotides: TGTGCCAGCAGAGAGAACACTGAAGCTTTCTTT.

As regards this clone: Since a much larger clone is just one base distant, this may be a read error. The same CDR3 is also encoded by other DNA sequences in this sample. V usage is TRBV19 and J usage is TRBJ1-3; 8 nucleotides line up with TRBD1. V lost 5 bases to trimming and J lost 0 bases; unmatched junction nucleotides: 3. Germline assignment: CDR1 LNHDA and CDR2 SQIVND (reference sequence). This CDR3 comprises 15 residues. Written as DNA, the CDR3 is TGTGCCAGTAGTCGGACAGGGAGCTCTGGAAACACCATATATTTT. Encoded protein: CASSRTGSSGNTIYF.

This clone was counted many times. The chain has TRBV2 and TRBJ1-2; D may be TRBD1 (6 bases). The germline CDR1 and CDR2 sequences are SNHLY and FYNNEI. Trimming removed 10 bases at V and 0 bases at J, with 12 bases between. This CDR3 is built from 13 residues. The CDR3 loop reads CATHRDTNYGYTF. The CDR3 DNA follows: TGTGCCACCCACCGGGACACTAACTATGGCTACACCTTC.

The rearrangement uses TRBV5-6 and TRBJ2-3, with D possibly TRBD1 on 5 matching bases. CDR3 length equals 14 residues. The germline V gene has CDR1 SGHDT and CDR2 YYEEEE. V lost 5 bases, J lost 0 bases, and 10 bases lay in between. CDR3 sequence reads: CASRHRYSTDTQYF. CDR3 nucleotide sequence: TGTGCCAGCAGGCACAGGTACAGCACAGATACGCAGTATTTT. The full variable domain, in which reference TRBV5-6 and TRBJ2-3 provide the parts outside the CDR3, is DAGVTQSPTHLIKTRGQQVTLRCSPKSGHDTVSWYQQALGQGPQFIFQYYEEEERQRGNFPDRFSGHQFPNYSSELNVNALLLGDSALYLCASRHRYSTDTQYFGPGTRLTVL.

On this clone itself: Other DNA sequences in the same sample also yield this CDR3. The chain couples TRBV28 to TRBJ2-3, with D unclear. Trimming shortened V by 3 bases and J by 3 bases, and 4 bases separated the two germline ends. Germline V gene sequence: CDR1 MDHEN, CDR2 SYDVKM. The CDR3 covers 12 residues. The CDR3 DNA is TGTGCCAGCAGTTTGGTAACAGATACGCAGTATTTT. As protein: CASSLVTDTQYF.

This clone is a singleton in its sample. This sequence joins TRBV5-6 and TRBJ2-2; a weak D match, TRBD2 (6 bases). The CDR3 length is 14 residues. Germline V lookup: CDR1 SGHDT, CDR2 YYEEEE. Trimming left V 4 bases short and J 5 bases short, with 12 bases between. The CDR3 loop is CASSGGLTTGELFF. Written as DNA, the CDR3 is TGTGCCAGCAGCGGGGGACTTACTACCGGGGAGCTGTTTTTT. Supplemented by reference TRBV5-6 and TRBJ2-2, the full variable domain reads DAGVTQSPTHLIKTRGQQVTLRCSPKSGHDTVSWYQQALGQGPQFIFQYYEEEERQRGNFPDRFSGHQFPNYSSELNVNALLLGDSALYLCASSGGLTTGELFFGEGSRLTVL.

In DNA form, the CDR3 reads TGTGCCAGCAGCTTGTTTAGGACAGGGGGTTCTGGAAACACCATATATTTT. Translation gives CASSLFRTGGSGNTIYF. This chain joins TRBV5-6 and TRBJ1-3, with 10 bases lining up with TRBD1. CDR3 length: 17 residues. V trimming: 1 base; J trimming: 1 base; junction bases outside the gene matches: 5. The germline V gene encodes CDR1 SGHDT and CDR2 YYEEEE.

The gene calls are TRBV5-1 and TRBJ1-2; D is undetermined. The germline V gene has CDR1 SGHRS and CDR2 YFSETQ. The CDR3 is 14 residues long. The V end lost 7 bases, the J end lost 0 bases, and 13 bases lay between the germline ends. The CDR3 region has the DNA TGCGCCAGCCGACCACCCCACCCTAACTATGGCTACACCTTC. Translating it yields CASRPPHPNYGYTF.

This chain links TRBV5-1 with TRBJ1-1; D gene unclear. Trimming took off 4 bases at V and 1 base at J, with 14 bases between the two ends. Germline V gives CDR1 SGHRS, CDR2 YFSETQ. The length of the CDR3 is 15 residues. The CDR3 DNA reads as TGCGCCAGCAGCCTATATGCTCACGGGAACACTGAAGCTTTCTTT. This codes for CASSLYAHGNTEAFF.

The table lists this clone with a few counts. The J gene is TRBJ2-5, the V gene TRBV7-9; 8 bases fit TRBD2. The germline V gene encodes CDR1 SEHNR and CDR2 FQNEAQ (reference sequence). The CDR3 is 15 amino acids. V shed 4 bases, J shed 8 bases, and the junction held 12 bases outside the gene matches. In nucleotides, the CDR3 is TGTGCCAGCAGCTCTGGACTAGCCCCGAAGGAAACCCAGTACTTC. This translates into CASSSGLAPKETQYF. The whole variable domain, filled in from reference TRBV7-9 and TRBJ2-5, reads DTGVSQNPRHKITKRGQNVTFRCDPISEHNRLYWYRQTLGQGPEFLTYFQNEAQLEKSRLLSDRFSAERPKGSFSTLEIQRTEQGDSAMYLCASSSGLAPKETQYFGPGTRLLVL.